This TCR beta chain was captured by sequencing in a study of vaccination and CD4 T cells after COVID-19. Across the whole study: Convalescent patients gave post-COVID blood a median approximately 94 days post-diagnosis, range 35 to 161.

About this clonotype: Antigen unknown.

The CDR3 spans 16 residues. Germline V gives CDR1 SNHLY, CDR2 FYNNEI. The V gene end was trimmed by 8 bases and the J gene end by 4 bases; junction bases not matched to a gene: 13. Treatment defined: roughly 10-day PBMC culture with coronavirus spike peptide pools or control peptides (ViraFEST assay). ViraFEST used peptide pools to expand antigen-specific T cells and subsequently sequenced their TCRs. The Oncomine TCR Beta short-read assay was applied to DNA of cultured CD4+ T cells. TCRdb processed the PCR reads anew with MiXCR; each CDR3 protein has one entry. Of more than 10,000 distinct CDR3 sequences listed, 65% to 85% are singletons.

Input material: CD4+ T cells from blood, cultured in vitro. This chain uses TRBV2 with TRBJ2-1; 8 bases map to TRBD2. The clonotype comes from a human donor who had recovered from COVID-19. DNA for the CDR3: TGTGCCAGCGGCAGCCGAAGGACTAGCAGTTACAATGAGCAGTTCTTC. Translated, it gives CASGSRRTSSYNEQFF. Full variable domain (remainder filled in from reference TRBV2 and TRBJ2-1): EPEVTQTPSHQVTQMGQEVILRCVPISNHLYFYWYRQILGQKVEFLVSFYNNEISEKSEIFDDQFSVERPDGSNFTLKIRSTKLEDSAMYFCASGSRRTSSYNEQFFGPGTRLTVL.